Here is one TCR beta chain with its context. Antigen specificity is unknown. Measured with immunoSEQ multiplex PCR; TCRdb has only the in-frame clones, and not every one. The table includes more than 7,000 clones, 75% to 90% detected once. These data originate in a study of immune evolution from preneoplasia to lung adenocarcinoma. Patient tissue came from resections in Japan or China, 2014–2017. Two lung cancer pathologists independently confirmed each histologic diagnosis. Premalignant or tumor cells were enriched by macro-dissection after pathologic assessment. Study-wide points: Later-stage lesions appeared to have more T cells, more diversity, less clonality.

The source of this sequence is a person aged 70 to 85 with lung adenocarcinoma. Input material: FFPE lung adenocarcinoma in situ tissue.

The CDR3 DNA is TGCGCCAGCAGCTTGGCGATGGGTAACACCGGGGAGCTGTTTTTT. This encodes CASSLAMGNTGELFF. The rearrangement uses TRBV5-1 and TRBJ2-2; D gene uncertain. Germline loops: CDR1 SGHRS, CDR2 YFSETQ. The CDR3 sequence is 15 residues long. Trimming took off 0 bases at V and 2 bases at J, with 8 bases between the two ends.